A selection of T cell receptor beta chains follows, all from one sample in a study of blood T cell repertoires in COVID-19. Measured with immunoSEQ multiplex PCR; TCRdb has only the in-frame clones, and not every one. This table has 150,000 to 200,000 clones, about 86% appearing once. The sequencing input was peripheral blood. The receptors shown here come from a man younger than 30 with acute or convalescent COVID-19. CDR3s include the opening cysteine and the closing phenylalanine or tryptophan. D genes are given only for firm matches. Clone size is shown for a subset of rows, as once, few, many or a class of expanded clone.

CDR3: CATSDITGTGSNTGELFF
DNA: TGTGCCACCAGTGATATAACCGGGACAGGATCGAACACCGGGGAGCTGTTTTTT
J: TRBJ2-2
size: once
V: TRBV24-1
D: TRBD1

CDR3: CAWSGTGGATGYTF
DNA: TGTGCCTGGAGCGGGACAGGGGGCGCGACTGGCTACACCTTC
J: TRBJ1-2
size: .
V: TRBV30
D: TRBD1

CDR3: CASRPTGQTYNEQFF
DNA: TGTGCCAGCCGGCCAACGGGACAGACCTACAATGAGCAGTTCTTC
J: TRBJ2-1
size: once
V: TRBV6-5
D: TRBD1

CDR3: CASSFRAGNTIYF
DNA: TGTGCCAGCAGTTTCAGGGCTGGAAACACCATATATTTT
J: TRBJ1-3
size: .
V: TRBV6-5
D: .

CDR3: CASRQRGGTDEQFF
DNA: TGCGCCAGCAGACAGCGGGGGGGCACCGATGAGCAGTTCTTC
J: TRBJ2-1
size: .
V: TRBV5-1
D: TRBD2

CDR3: CASSMTFTGELFF
DNA: TGTGCCAGTAGTATGACTTTCACCGGGGAGCTGTTTTTT
J: TRBJ2-2
size: .
V: TRBV19
D: .

CDR3: CASSPHGRGLVISDTQYF
DNA: TGTGCCAGCAGTCCCCACGGCAGGGGGCTTGTAATTTCAGATACGCAGTATTTT
J: TRBJ2-3
size: .
V: TRBV28
D: TRBD1

CDR3: CAWSEAGGPNTEAFF
DNA: TGTGCCTGGAGTGAGGCAGGGGGACCGAACACTGAAGCTTTCTTT
J: TRBJ1-1
size: .
V: TRBV30
D: TRBD1

CDR3: CASSTGQGAYNEQFF
DNA: TGTGCCAGCAGCACTGGACAGGGGGCCTACAATGAGCAGTTCTTC
J: TRBJ2-1
size: .
V: TRBV9
D: TRBD1

CDR3: CASSWGGNSPLHF
DNA: TGTGCCAGCAGCTGGGGAGGAAATTCACCCCTCCACTTT
J: TRBJ1-6
size: .
V: TRBV7-3
D: .

CDR3: CASSLTQDRGSYGYTF
DNA: TGTGCCAGCAGTTTAACCCAGGACAGGGGGAGTTACGGCTACACCTTC
J: TRBJ1-2
size: .
V: TRBV2
D: TRBD1

CDR3: CATSREGQVYNEQFF
DNA: TGTGCCACCAGTCGAGAGGGACAAGTCTACAATGAGCAGTTCTTC
J: TRBJ2-1
size: .
V: TRBV15
D: .

CDR3: CASSLLAGDLTDTQYF
DNA: TGCGCCAGCAGCTTGTTAGCGGGGGACCTCACAGATACGCAGTATTTT
J: TRBJ2-3
size: .
V: TRBV5-1
D: TRBD2

CDR3: CASSMTSGEYEQYF
DNA: TGCGCCAGCAGCATGACTAGCGGGGAGTACGAGCAGTACTTC
J: TRBJ2-7
size: .
V: TRBV5-1
D: TRBD2

CDR3: CASSKRVPPILMNTEAFF
DNA: TGTGCCAGCTCAAAACGCGTCCCACCGATCCTGATGAACACTGAAGCTTTCTTT
J: TRBJ1-1
size: .
V: TRBV18
D: .

CDR3: CAWSGQPYSGNTIYF
DNA: TGTGCCTGGAGTGGCCAACCCTACTCTGGAAACACCATATATTTT
J: TRBJ1-3
size: .
V: TRBV30
D: .

CDR3: CASSEKRVNQPQHF
DNA: TGTGCCAGCAGTGAGAAACGGGTCAATCAGCCCCAGCATTTT
J: TRBJ1-5
size: few
V: TRBV2
D: .

CDR3: CASGQTGGNEQFF
DNA: TGTGCTAGTGGTCAAACCGGGGGGAATGAGCAGTTCTTC
J: TRBJ2-1
size: .
V: TRBV12-5
D: TRBD2

CDR3: CASTTPGGEQPQHF
DNA: TGTGCCAGCACAACTCCGGGGGGTGAGCAGCCCCAGCATTTT
J: TRBJ1-5
size: .
V: TRBV28
D: .

CDR3: CASSVRTANSPLHF
DNA: TGTGCCAGCAGCGTCAGGACAGCTAATTCACCCCTCCACTTT
J: TRBJ1-6
size: once
V: TRBV9
D: .

CDR3: CASSTQPGSEYGYTF
DNA: TGTGCCAGCAGCACCCAACCGGGTTCCGAGTATGGCTACACCTTC
J: TRBJ1-2
size: .
V: TRBV9
D: .

CDR3: CATSRDRAGAIQETQYF
DNA: TGTGCCACCAGCAGGGATCGCGCGGGGGCGATCCAAGAGACCCAGTACTTC
J: TRBJ2-5
size: .
V: TRBV15
D: .

CDR3: CASSIVQGMNQPQHF
DNA: TGTGCCAGTAGTATCGTTCAGGGGATGAATCAGCCCCAGCATTTT
J: TRBJ1-5
size: .
V: TRBV19
D: .

CDR3: CASSSTGIGEKLFF
DNA: TGTGCCAGCAGCTCGACAGGGATAGGTGAAAAACTGTTTTTT
J: TRBJ1-4
size: .
V: TRBV6-5
D: TRBD1

CDR3: CASSDRNNEQFF
DNA: TGTGCCAGTAGCGACAGGAACAATGAGCAGTTCTTC
J: TRBJ2-1
size: .
V: TRBV19
D: .

CDR3: CASSIRGTVEAFF
DNA: TGTGCCAGCAGCATAAGGGGGACGGTCGAAGCTTTCTTT
J: TRBJ1-1
size: .
V: TRBV5-4
D: .